Given below is one T cell receptor (beta chain) in context. The target antigen is unknown. This sample was included in a study of OX40 agonist ivuxolimab in advanced cancers. Study summary: Six ivuxolimab dose levels, 0.01 to 10 mg/kg, were given intravenously every 2 weeks. Participants could have had prior anti-PD-1, anti-PD-L1 or anti-CTLA-4 therapy, and 40% had some.

The length of the CDR3 is 13 residues. Germline V lookup: CDR1 SGHTA, CDR2 FQGNSA. The V and J ends lost 3 bases and 4 bases respectively, with 9 bases between them. Libraries were prepared by immunoSEQ multiplex PCR; TCRdb keeps only in-frame clonotypes and omits some of them. This sample has roughly 120,000 clones; around 93% occur once, and the top ten carry roughly 0.8%. Findings and limits, study-wide: Antigen specificity was not determined for the expanded peripheral T cells. Low normalized T-cell clonal expansion was also seen in some nonresponders.

The clonotype comes from an adult with an advanced solid tumor such as melanoma, head and neck, liver or kidney cancer. Sequenced here: CD4+ or CD8+ T cells sorted from blood, sampled in a trial of the OX40 agonist ivuxolimab. The chain recombines TRBV7-2 with TRBJ1-2; tentative D call: TRBD1 (6 bases). CDR3 bases: TGTGCCAGCAGCTTTGGACAGTCCTATGGCTACACCTTC. This translates into CASSFGQSYGYTF.